This T cell receptor (beta chain) was documented in a study of Graves' ophthalmopathy and Graves' hyperthyroidism. V trimming: 4 bases; J trimming: 6 bases; junction bases outside the gene matches: 8. The germline V gene has CDR1 MDHEN and CDR2 SYDVKM. This CDR3 is built from 15 residues. Study-level findings and limits: Most clonotypes expanded in thyroid above 0.001 frequency were present in blood too.

Comments on this clonotype: What it recognizes is unknown.

RNA served as the template for amplifying TCR beta CDR3 regions. The library came from an HTBI-primed first-round RT-PCR and a second-round multiplex PCR. Each CDR3 protein gets one entry after TCRdb re-called the multiplex PCR reads with MiXCR. The table has 170,000 or so distinct CDR3 sequences, 39% seen once; the top ten hold 8% to 9%. This sequence originates from a man younger than 45 with Graves' ophthalmopathy. This rearrangement joins TRBV28 to TRBJ1-1; 10 bases are shared with TRBD1. The sequencing input was peripheral blood. The chain's CDR3 is CASSSYGQGGAEAFF. Written as DNA, the CDR3 is TGTGCCAGCAGTTCCTATGGACAGGGGGGAGCTGAAGCTTTCTTT.